Listed below are T cell receptor beta chains from one sample, sequenced in a study of PD-L1 blockade in urothelial cancer. Method: immunoSEQ multiplex PCR; TCRdb's copy keeps in-frame clones and lacks some. The sample carries about 39,000 clones, roughly 90% recorded once. Sample: PBMCs, taken around atezolizumab (anti-PD-L1) treatment. These receptors were obtained from an older woman with urothelial cancer. Both conserved end residues are trimmed from each CDR3.

J | V | CDR3
TRBJ1-1 | TRBV14 | ASSPGTEAF
TRBJ1-2 | TRBV6-5 | ASRLDRGYGYT
TRBJ1-2 | TRBV5-5 | ASSLSGVYDPGIGGYT
TRBJ1-1 | TRBV15 | ATSREGQLTAEAF
TRBJ2-7 | TRBV7-2 | ASSLARDYYEQY
TRBJ1-3 | TRBV6-5 | ASSTRWGNTIY
TRBJ2-7 | TRBV19 | ASTPSGMGHEQY
TRBJ1-5 | TRBV7-2 | ASSLVQEGNQPQH
TRBJ1-5 | TRBV6-1 | ASSGTKGHPLRIEPQH
TRBJ2-7 | TRBV19 | ASTAGGLGAAEQY
TRBJ1-2 | TRBV2 | ASSATDSNYGYT
TRBJ1-3 | TRBV6-5 | ASSRSDRARNTIY
TRBJ1-3 | TRBV25-1 | ASSSLTSGNTIY
TRBJ1-5 | TRBV2 | ASSQNNQPQH
TRBJ2-4 | TRBV29-1 | SVAWTVTGAGNIQY
TRBJ1-5 | TRBV11-3 | ASSPRGQGEQPQH
TRBJ2-1 | TRBV4-1 | ASRGSGTSYNEQF
TRBJ2-7 | TRBV28 | ASKNRVDSYEQY
TRBJ2-6 | TRBV28 | ASSKGDKSGANVLT
TRBJ2-2 | TRBV5-4 | ASSLMSGAGGRVF
TRBJ2-7 | TRBV5-8 | ASSFQGAIYEQY
TRBJ2-1 | TRBV27 | ASSRGLAGVTYNEQF
TRBJ2-2 | TRBV5-1 | ASSMGRDKAGELF
TRBJ2-3 | TRBV4-2 | ASSQVSRGTQY
TRBJ1-5 | TRBV28 | ASRTGKQPQH
TRBJ2-7 | TRBV2 | ASVLLAGVSYEQY
TRBJ2-1 | TRBV5-4 | ASSLLADPRYNEQF
TRBJ2-7 | TRBV4-1 | ASSPNRGGGAEQY
TRBJ2-3 | TRBV5-8 | ASTLRGGRADTQY
TRBJ1-5 | TRBV7-8 | ASSLDSGQPQH
TRBJ2-3 | TRBV7-3 | ASSRGLAVDTQY
TRBJ2-1 | TRBV5-1 | ASSSDPILAGGPPRF
TRBJ2-2 | TRBV4-2 | ATQPGGQNTGELF
TRBJ2-1 | TRBV30 | AWSVLAGLGNEQF
TRBJ1-1 | TRBV27 | ASSPTRQGLMNTEAF
TRBJ2-1 | TRBV5-1 | ASSKTSGGASEQF
TRBJ2-5 | TRBV19 | ASSIGQGAETQY
TRBJ2-1 | TRBV27 | ASSNLRGTYNEQF
TRBJ2-2 | TRBV28 | ASSLSASGELF
TRBJ1-5 | TRBV12-5 | ASGDRQVYSNQPQH
TRBJ1-2 | TRBV7-9 | ASSLARKTGGGDYGYT